Sequencing of this TCR beta chain was carried out in a study of T cell repertoires in cytomegalovirus infection. At the level of the study: HLA-B-restricted CMV epitopes that are well studied, plus recently identified HLA-C-restricted ones, were used by the study.

This clonotype was picked up a small number of times. Its antigen is as yet unknown. Study findings and constraints: Cumulative frequency of public TCR beta families picked out carriers of CMV plus the relevant HLA.

Trimming took 0 bases from V and 9 from J, leaving 15 bases between them. The V gene's germline CDR1 is DFQATT and CDR2 SNEGSKA (reference sequence). The CDR3 runs to 15 residues. TCRdb passed the reads through MiXCR, listing each CDR3 protein once. The sample lists about 570,000 distinct CDR3 sequences; approximately 40% were seen once. The TCR originated in a human donor in good health (CMV status not recorded). Some clones in this sample may be carry-over from other donors' samples. This specimen was cultured PBMCs, taken from culture after CMV antigen stimulation. The chain has TRBV20-1 and TRBJ1-6; D remains unclear. CDR3 residues: CSARDRWQTSSPLHF. The CDR3 DNA sequence: TGCAGTGCTAGAGATCGTTGGCAGACAAGTTCACCCCTCCACTTT.